These T cell receptor beta chains were read from a single sample in a study of T cells in Graves' hyperthyroidism and ophthalmopathy. One entry per CDR3 protein, called by TCRdb with MiXCR from the multiplex PCR reads. Of roughly 380,000 distinct CDR3 sequences listed, 19% are singletons. The specimen sequenced was blood. The receptor set was obtained from a woman younger than 35 with Graves' hyperthyroidism. Each CDR3 is given without its conserved first and last residue. Fields, in order: J gene, V gene, CDR3 protein.

TRBJ2-5 | TRBV7-8 | ASSTRGLAGGETQY
TRBJ1-1 | TRBV2 | ASSGVRDGEAF
TRBJ1-2 | TRBV29-1 | SDDRGPGGYT
TRBJ1-1 | TRBV12-5 | ASGGRGEAF
TRBJ1-3 | TRBV7-6 | ASSGISGTGNTIY
TRBJ1-2 | TRBV6-6 | ASKRAGLYGYT
TRBJ2-5 | TRBV4-1 | ASSRRAGGDEETQY
TRBJ1-1 | TRBV19 | ASSWGQGAVGTEAF
TRBJ1-1 | TRBV5-1 | ASSVTGNPEAF
TRBJ2-5 | TRBV20-1 | SVHRDQETQY
TRBJ1-1 | TRBV5-6 | ASSSGQPEAF
TRBJ1-1 | TRBV6-1 | ASSEEGGMNTEAF
TRBJ1-3 | TRBV9 | ASSAFPGQGDTIY
TRBJ1-6 | TRBV2 | ASSADRPILSYNSPLH
TRBJ1-1 | TRBV6-1 | ANSEGRRIYLEAF
TRBJ2-4 | TRBV4-1 | ASSRYGVPAKNIKY
TRBJ1-5 | TRBV20-1 | SASGTGEKQPQH
TRBJ2-2 | TRBV6-2/TRBV6-3 | ASHKQDMTGELF
TRBJ1-1 | TRBV7-3 | ASSLRAFGTEAF
TRBJ2-5 | TRBV10-3 | AITPENQETQY
TRBJ1-1 | TRBV27 | ASSFRDRGKQAF
TRBJ2-2 | TRBV9 | ASSPRQGPGELF